These 2 T cell receptor beta chains came from one sample sequenced in a study of vaccination effects on CD4 cells after COVID-19 (dated by TCRdb to the early 2020s). The ViraFEST assay stimulated PBMC with viral peptide pools and then used TCR sequencing to identify antigen-specific CD4+ T cell clonotypes by expansion. After more than 9 days of culture, CD4+ T cells were isolated with the EasySep CD4+ T cell isolation kit. None of the healthy vaccine recipients had a prior SARS-CoV-2 infection, which was confirmed by nucleocapsid antibody tests that came back negative both before and after vaccination. Preparation of the library involved the immunoSEQ multiplex PCR assay. TCRdb provides this immuneACCESS table in a form limited to in-frame rearrangements. Some clones are lacking; in checked studies, under half of them reflect an unresolved V gene, and why the rest are absent is not known. The sample data list just under 65,000 clones, and 70% to 85% of these were observed just once. 3.5% to 4.5% of the sample is in the top ten clones.

These receptors lack a known antigen. The source material was CD4+ T cells from PBMCs cultured with HCoV-OC43 spike peptides, sampled before COVID-19 vaccination. Reading the label with the study, this specimen's cell subset or site is: HCoV-OC43 spike overlapping peptide pool stimulation. These receptor sequences come from a human donor who received a COVID-19 vaccine.

This clone has a handful of counts. The rearrangement links TRBV2 to TRBJ2-7; D ambiguous. The V end lost 2 bases, the J end lost 3 bases, and 20 bases lay between the germline ends. The CDR3 contains 17 residues. CDR1 and CDR2 (germline): SNHLY, FYNNEI. CDR3 DNA: TGTGCCAGCAGTGAATTAGGGTTGAGAACAGACCACTACGAGCAGTACGTC. Its protein product is CASSELGLRTDHYEQYV.

This chain joins TRBV28 and TRBJ1-2; 9 positions agree with TRBD1. CDR3 length: 17 amino acids. CDR1 and CDR2 from the germline V gene are MDHEN and SYDVKM. The V segment lost 6 bases and the J segment 8 bases; nucleotides outside the gene matches: 19. In DNA, the CDR3 is TGTGCCAGCAGACTCCCGGAGGACAGGGGATCCTCTATCGGCTACACCTTC. Translating it yields CASRLPEDRGSSIGYTF.